These 15 T cell receptor beta chains came from one sample sequenced in a study of blood T cell repertoires in COVID-19. Sequenced by immunoSEQ multiplex PCR; TCRdb stores in-frame clones only, minus some. The sample holds about 200,000 clones; approximately 91% are singletons and the top ten take 4% to 6%. What was sequenced was peripheral blood. These TCRs come from a woman aged 40-49 years with acute or convalescent COVID-19.

The rearrangement links TRBV6-5 to TRBJ1-5; 10 bases are shared with TRBD1. The germline V gene has CDR1 MNHEY and CDR2 SVGAGI. The CDR3 length is 13 residues. V was clipped by 8 bases and J by 6 bases; unmatched bases: 4. The CDR3 loop reads CASRRTGGQPQHF. In nucleotides, the CDR3 is TGTGCCAGCCGGAGGACAGGGGGTCAGCCCCAGCATTTT.

CDR3 residues: CASSVEGGWRSGNTIYF. The CDR3, as DNA: TGTGCCAGCAGCGTAGAGGGAGGGTGGCGCTCTGGAAACACCATATATTTT. V is TRBV9 and J is TRBJ1-3, with no clear D. CDR1 is SGDLS and CDR2 is YYNGEE in the germline V gene. The CDR3 is 17 amino acids. The V gene lost 0 bases and the J gene lost 0 bases, with 13 bases spanning the gap.

The chain recombines TRBV21-1 with TRBJ2-7; the table's D call TRBD1 went unverified against the DNA. TRBV21-1 is described as a pseudogene. The CDR3 contains 15 residues. The CDR3 here is CASSVAGQGSNEQYV. For the CDR3, the DNA is TGTGCCAGCAGCGTAGCGGGACAGGGGAGTAACGAGCAGTACGTC.

The rearrangement joins TRBV18 to TRBJ1-3; TRBD1 agrees at 7 bases. Germline loops: CDR1 KGHSH, CDR2 LQKENI. The V gene end was trimmed by 4 bases and the J gene end by 0 bases; junction bases not matched to a gene: 9. The CDR3 length is 17 residues. DNA of the CDR3: TGTGCCAGCTCACTAGGGGGCAGGACTGACTCTGGAAACACCATATATTTT. This gives the protein CASSLGGRTDSGNTIYF.

CDR3 protein: CASSLAGRGQPQHF. CDR3 nucleotides: TGTGCCAGCAGCTTGGCCGGTCGAGGTCAGCCCCAGCATTTT. V usage is TRBV5-4 and J usage is TRBJ1-5, with unresolved D. This CDR3 region has 14 residues. Germline CDR1 SGHNT, CDR2 YYREEE (reference sequence). V gave up 0 bases and J gave up 6 bases, with 10 bases separating them.

The rearrangement uses TRBV2 and TRBJ1-4; 7 positions match TRBD1. CDR1 SNHLY and CDR2 FYNNEI come from the germline V gene. The length of the CDR3 is 17 residues. The junction had 8 bases not matched to a gene; V was cut back by 4 bases and J by 0 bases. The CDR3 DNA follows: TGTGCCAGCAGTGGGGACAGAGAACGGACAACTAATGAAAAACTGTTTTTT. Amino acid sequence: CASSGDRERTTNEKLFF.

The chain uses TRBV6-5 and TRBJ2-1, with 7 bases matching TRBD1. Germline CDR1 and CDR2: MNHEY and SVGAGI. Germline trimming cut 6 bases from V and 0 bases from J; bases unmatched to any gene: 5. This CDR3 is built from 15 residues. The CDR3 protein is CASRGQSSSYNEQFF. The DNA for the CDR3 is TGTGCCAGCAGGGGACAGTCCAGCTCCTACAATGAGCAGTTCTTC.

J is TRBJ1-3 and V is TRBV12-3 or TRBV12-4; D is undetermined. The CDR3 totals 13 residues. The V end lost 3 bases, the J end lost 5 bases, and 8 bases lay between the germline ends. The CDR3 DNA sequence: TGTGCCAGCAGTTTTACATTTCGAAACACCATATATTTT. It translates to CASSFTFRNTIYF.

V and J are TRBV5-1 and TRBJ2-1, with TRBD1 identical over 10 bases. The length of the CDR3 is 15 residues. The V and J ends lost 4 bases and 8 bases, in that order; junction bases with no gene match: 9. Looked up from germline, CDR1 is SGHRS and CDR2 is YFSETQ. This CDR3 is CASSPRTGGRDEQFF. Here the CDR3 DNA reads TGCGCCAGCAGCCCTCGGACAGGGGGAAGGGATGAGCAGTTCTTC.

The rearrangement joins TRBV5-6 to TRBJ2-4, with 7 bases lining up with TRBD2. This CDR3 is built from 14 residues. The J segment lost 6 bases and the V segment lost 4 bases, leaving 7 bases of the junction unmatched. Germline CDR1 SGHDT, CDR2 YYEEEE. The DNA of the CDR3 is TGTGCCAGCAGCCTGGGGCGGGGGTTAAACATTCAGTACTTC. Its protein is CASSLGRGLNIQYF.

This rearrangement joins TRBV25-1 to TRBJ1-2, with 10 nucleotides matching TRBD1. Germline-derived CDR1 and CDR2 are MGHDK and SYGVNS. The CDR3 extends over 16 amino acids. Trimming at V came to 7 bases and at J to 0 bases, leaving 8 bases not matched to a gene. CDR3 sequence: CASIGTGAPSNYGYTF. Here the CDR3 DNA reads TGTGCCAGCATTGGGACAGGGGCCCCATCTAACTATGGCTACACCTTC.

This chain links TRBV4-2 with TRBJ2-2; possibly TRBD2 for D (6 bases). Trimming shortened V by 4 bases and J by 1 base, and 13 bases separated the two germline ends. Germline lookup yields CDR1 LGHNA and CDR2 YNFKEQ. The CDR3 totals 16 residues. The CDR3 loop reads CASSRGVAGNTGELFF. CDR3 DNA: TGTGCCAGCAGCCGGGGGGTTGCAGGGAACACCGGGGAGCTGTTTTTT.

V gene TRBV5-4 combines with J gene TRBJ1-2, with 7 bases lining up with TRBD1. V gave up 0 bases and J gave up 4 bases; unmatched junction bases: 6. The CDR3 runs 15 residues. Germline lookup yields CDR1 SGHNT and CDR2 YYREEE (reference sequence). DNA of the CDR3: TGTGCCAGCAGCTTGGAAGGGACAGCTCTCTATGGCTACACCTTC. Translating gives CASSLEGTALYGYTF.

This clone was observed at least ten times. This sequence joins TRBV19 and TRBJ1-2; no definite D call. V lost 6 bases to trimming and J lost 4 bases, with 18 bases between them. CDR1 is LNHDA, CDR2 SQIVND, per germline (reference sequence). There are 15 residues in the CDR3. CDR3 in DNA: TGTGCCAGTAGCCCGGAGAGGAGAACTAGCTATGGCTACACCTTC. It is translated as CASSPERRTSYGYTF.

The DNA of the CDR3 is TGCGCCAGCCTGGACAGCACCGGGGAGCTGTTTTTT. Residues: CASLDSTGELFF. The chain employs TRBV5-1 and TRBJ2-2, with D tentatively TRBD1 (6 bases). Trimming took 7 bases from V and 4 from J, leaving 8 bases between them. The CDR3 loop spans 12 amino acids. The germline V gene encodes CDR1 SGHRS and CDR2 YFSETQ.